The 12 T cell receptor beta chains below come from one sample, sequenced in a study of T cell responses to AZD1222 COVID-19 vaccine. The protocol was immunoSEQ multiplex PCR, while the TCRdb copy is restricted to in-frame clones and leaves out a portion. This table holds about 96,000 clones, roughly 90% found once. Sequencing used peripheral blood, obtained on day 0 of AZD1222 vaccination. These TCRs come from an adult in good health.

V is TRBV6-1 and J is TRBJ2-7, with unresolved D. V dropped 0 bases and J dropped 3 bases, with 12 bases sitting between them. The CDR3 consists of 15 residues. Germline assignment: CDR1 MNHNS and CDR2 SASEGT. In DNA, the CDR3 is TGTGCCAGCAGTGAAGCGCAAGGGTTTATCTACGAGCAGTACTTC. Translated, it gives CASSEAQGFIYEQYF.

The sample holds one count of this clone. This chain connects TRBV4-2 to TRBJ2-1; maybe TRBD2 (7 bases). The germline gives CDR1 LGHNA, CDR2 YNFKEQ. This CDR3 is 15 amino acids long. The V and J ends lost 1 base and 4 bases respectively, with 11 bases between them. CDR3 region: CASSQVGGGYNEQFF. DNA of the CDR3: TGTGCCAGCAGCCAAGTGGGAGGGGGGTACAATGAGCAGTTCTTC.

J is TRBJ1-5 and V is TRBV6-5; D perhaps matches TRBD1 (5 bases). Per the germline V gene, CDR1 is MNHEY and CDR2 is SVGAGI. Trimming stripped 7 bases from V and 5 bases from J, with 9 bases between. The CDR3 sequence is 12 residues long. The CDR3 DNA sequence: TGTGCCAGCAAAACAGGAGATCAGCCCCAGCATTTT. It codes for CASKTGDQPQHF.

This chain's CDR3 is CASSPSGRFTGELFF. The DNA for the CDR3 is TGTGCCAGCAGCCCGAGCGGGAGGTTCACCGGGGAGCTGTTTTTT. The rearrangement links TRBV9 to TRBJ2-2; 9 nucleotides align to TRBD2. J lost 4 bases, V lost 4 bases, and 5 bases had no gene match. Germline V gene lookup returns CDR1 SGDLS and CDR2 YYNGEE. CDR3 size: 15 residues.

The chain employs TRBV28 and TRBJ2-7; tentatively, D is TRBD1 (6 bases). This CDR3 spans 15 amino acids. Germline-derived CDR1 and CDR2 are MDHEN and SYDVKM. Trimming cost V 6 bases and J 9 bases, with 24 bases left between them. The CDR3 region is CASSPGTRALLGQYF. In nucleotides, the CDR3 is TGTGCCAGCAGCCCGGGGACAAGGGCGCTACTTGGGCAGTACTTC.

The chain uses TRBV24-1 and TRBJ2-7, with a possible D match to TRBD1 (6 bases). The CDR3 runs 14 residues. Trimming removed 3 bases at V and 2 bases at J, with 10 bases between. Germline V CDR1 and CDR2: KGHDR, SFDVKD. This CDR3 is CATSDPDRAYEQYF. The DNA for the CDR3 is TGTGCCACCAGTGATCCGGACAGAGCCTACGAGCAGTACTTC.

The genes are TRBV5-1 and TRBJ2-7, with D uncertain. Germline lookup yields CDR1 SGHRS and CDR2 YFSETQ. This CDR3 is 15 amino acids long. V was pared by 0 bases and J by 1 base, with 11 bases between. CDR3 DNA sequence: TGCGCCAGCAGCTTGGCCCCAGGTCCGTCCTACGAGCAGTACTTC. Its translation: CASSLAPGPSYEQYF.

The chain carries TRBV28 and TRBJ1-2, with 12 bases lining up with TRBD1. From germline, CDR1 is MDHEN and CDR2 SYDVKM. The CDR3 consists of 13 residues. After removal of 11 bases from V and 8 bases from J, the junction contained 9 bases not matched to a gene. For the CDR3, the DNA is TGTGCCCGGCGGGGACAGGGGGCGGGGGGCTACACCTTC. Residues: CARRGQGAGGYTF.

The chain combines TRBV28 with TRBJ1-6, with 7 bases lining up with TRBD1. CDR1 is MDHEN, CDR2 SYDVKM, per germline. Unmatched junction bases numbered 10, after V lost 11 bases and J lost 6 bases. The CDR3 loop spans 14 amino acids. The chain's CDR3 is CASGRGYVNSPLHF. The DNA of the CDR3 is TGTGCCTCTGGCAGGGGGTACGTTAATTCACCCCTCCACTTT.

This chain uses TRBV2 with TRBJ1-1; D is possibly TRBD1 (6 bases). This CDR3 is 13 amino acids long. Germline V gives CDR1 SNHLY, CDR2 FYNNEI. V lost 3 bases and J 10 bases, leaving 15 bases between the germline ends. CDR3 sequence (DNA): TGTGCCAGCAGTGATGCGACAGGTAATCGAGCTTTCTTT. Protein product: CASSDATGNRAFF.

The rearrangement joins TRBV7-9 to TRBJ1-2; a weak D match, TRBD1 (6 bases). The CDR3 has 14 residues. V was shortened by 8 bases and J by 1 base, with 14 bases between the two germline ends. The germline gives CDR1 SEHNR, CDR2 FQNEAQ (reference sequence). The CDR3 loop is CASRSAGVNYGYTF. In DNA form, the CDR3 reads TGTGCCAGCCGGTCGGCAGGGGTTAACTATGGCTACACCTTC.

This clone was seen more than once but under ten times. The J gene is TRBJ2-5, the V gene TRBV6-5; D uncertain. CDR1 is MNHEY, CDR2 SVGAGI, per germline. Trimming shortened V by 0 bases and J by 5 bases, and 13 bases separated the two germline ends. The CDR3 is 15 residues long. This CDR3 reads CASSYSLVGMETQYF. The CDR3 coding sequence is TGTGCCAGCAGTTACTCCCTCGTGGGGATGGAGACCCAGTACTTC.